The clone carrying this TCR beta chain appeared a few times. What it recognizes is unknown. TCRdb fed the reads into MiXCR, producing one record per CDR3 protein. The sample yields more than 250,000 distinct CDR3 sequences, around 25% seen once. This CDR3 comprises 15 residues. V lost 0 bases and J 5 bases, leaving 13 bases between the germline ends. CDR1 and CDR2 from the germline V gene are SGHVS and FNYEAQ. The source of the sample is a study of T cell repertoires in cytomegalovirus infection. The sequencing here drew on cultured PBMCs, taken from culture after CMV antigen stimulation. The sequence was collected from a human donor in good health (CMV status not recorded). Some clones in this sample may be carry-over from other donors' samples. The chain recombines TRBV7-6 with TRBJ1-1; D not certain. The CDR3 loop reads CASSLALGGGTEAFF. For the CDR3, the DNA is TGTGCCAGCAGCTTAGCCCTGGGCGGTGGGACTGAAGCTTTCTTT.